This is a list of T cell receptor beta chains from one sample in a study of blood T cell repertoires in COVID-19. Sequencing was performed with immunoSEQ multiplex PCR; in TCRdb, only in-frame clones are kept and a portion is missing. The data show around 150,000 clones, 60% to 85% seen once. Sequenced input: peripheral blood. All receptors derive from a man aged 60-69 years with acute or convalescent COVID-19. The CDR3 runs from the conserved cysteine through the conserved F or W. D genes are given only for firm matches. The size entry is marked missing in some rows and otherwise reads once, few, many or a size class.

clone_size: -; j_call: TRBJ2-5; v_call: TRBV2; d_call: -; cdr3_nt: TGTGCCAGCAGTGAACACCAGGGAAGGGAGACCCAGTACTTC; cdr3_aa: CASSEHQGRETQYF
clone_size: once; j_call: TRBJ2-5; v_call: TRBV24-1; d_call: TRBD1; cdr3_nt: TGTGCCACCAGTGATCTCCGGACAGGGCCACAAGAGACCCAGTACTTC; cdr3_aa: CATSDLRTGPQETQYF
clone_size: -; j_call: TRBJ2-7; v_call: TRBV6-5; d_call: -; cdr3_nt: TGTGCCAGCATTCCCACCGGGGGGCTCTCGGGCGAGCAGTACTTC; cdr3_aa: CASIPTGGLSGEQYF
clone_size: many; j_call: TRBJ2-3; v_call: TRBV19; d_call: -; cdr3_nt: TGTGCCAGTACCCAGGGGCTTTCAAGCACAGATACGCAGTATTTT; cdr3_aa: CASTQGLSSTDTQYF
clone_size: -; j_call: TRBJ1-5; v_call: TRBV7-2; d_call: TRBD1; cdr3_nt: TGTGCCAGCAGCTTAGCTACCGACAGGGGATATCAGCCCCAGCATTTT; cdr3_aa: CASSLATDRGYQPQHF
clone_size: -; j_call: TRBJ2-7; v_call: TRBV18; d_call: TRBD2; cdr3_nt: TGTGCCAGCTCACCATCCTTAAGCGGGACCATTAGGTACGAGCAGTACTTC; cdr3_aa: CASSPSLSGTIRYEQYF
clone_size: -; j_call: TRBJ2-7; v_call: TRBV5-4; d_call: -; cdr3_nt: TGTGCCAGCAGCTTGTACAGTGGGTACGAGCAGTACTTC; cdr3_aa: CASSLYSGYEQYF
clone_size: -; j_call: TRBJ1-2; v_call: TRBV6-1; d_call: TRBD1; cdr3_nt: TGTGCCAGCAGTGAAAGGATGACAGGGGGCCTTGGGGCGAACTATGGCTACACCTTC; cdr3_aa: CASSERMTGGLGANYGYTF
clone_size: few; j_call: TRBJ1-1; v_call: TRBV5-5; d_call: TRBD1; cdr3_nt: TGTGCCAGCAGCTGGAGGTACAGGGGAGTGGAGAACACTGAAGCTTTCTTT; cdr3_aa: CASSWRYRGVENTEAFF
clone_size: -; j_call: TRBJ1-1; v_call: TRBV7-9; d_call: -; cdr3_nt: TGTGCCAGCAGCGGACCGAACAGGGATCGGTTCTCGTTAGATGCTTTCTTT; cdr3_aa: CASSGPNRDRFSLDAFF
clone_size: -; j_call: TRBJ2-7; v_call: TRBV5-1; d_call: -; cdr3_nt: TGCGCCAGCAAAGTCGGGAACTCCTACGAGCAGTACTTC; cdr3_aa: CASKVGNSYEQYF
clone_size: -; j_call: TRBJ1-2; v_call: TRBV7-2; d_call: -; cdr3_nt: TGTGCCAGCAGCTTAGTTGGGGGCCCCAATACTCTCTATGGCTACACCTTC; cdr3_aa: CASSLVGGPNTLYGYTF
clone_size: -; j_call: TRBJ2-5; v_call: TRBV5-5; d_call: -; cdr3_nt: TGTGCCAGCAGCTATCGCGGGACTTCTGTCCAAGAGACCCAGTACTTC; cdr3_aa: CASSYRGTSVQETQYF
clone_size: -; j_call: TRBJ2-7; v_call: TRBV18; d_call: -; cdr3_nt: TGTGCCAGCTCACCAGGCGGGGGCGACTCCTACGAGCAGTACTTC; cdr3_aa: CASSPGGGDSYEQYF
clone_size: -; j_call: TRBJ2-1; v_call: TRBV12-3/TRBV12-4; d_call: -; cdr3_nt: TGTGCCAGCAGCCTCAATGAGCAGTTCTTC; cdr3_aa: CASSLNEQFF
clone_size: few; j_call: TRBJ1-6; v_call: TRBV27; d_call: TRBD1; cdr3_nt: TGTGCCAGCAGGGAGACAGGGTATAATTCACCCCTCCACTTT; cdr3_aa: CASRETGYNSPLHF
clone_size: -; j_call: TRBJ2-7; v_call: TRBV5-4; d_call: TRBD2; cdr3_nt: TGTGCCAGCAGCTTATATAGCGGGAGCGCCTACGAGCAGTACTTC; cdr3_aa: CASSLYSGSAYEQYF
clone_size: -; j_call: TRBJ1-6; v_call: TRBV19; d_call: -; cdr3_nt: TGTGCCAGTAGTATAGACCTTACTGTACCCCTCCACTTT; cdr3_aa: CASSIDLTVPLHF
clone_size: -; j_call: TRBJ1-6; v_call: TRBV9; d_call: -; cdr3_nt: TGTGCCAGCAGCGTATGGGGGGGGGCGGAATCACCCCTCCACTTT; cdr3_aa: CASSVWGGAESPLHF
clone_size: -; j_call: TRBJ1-2; v_call: TRBV25-1; d_call: TRBD1; cdr3_nt: TGTGCCAGCAGTGATGGATCAGGACAGGGGAGAGGCTATGGCTACACCTTC; cdr3_aa: CASSDGSGQGRGYGYTF
clone_size: -; j_call: TRBJ1-5; v_call: TRBV30; d_call: -; cdr3_nt: TGTGCCTGGAGTGTACAGGGTTTCCAGCCCCAGCATTTT; cdr3_aa: CAWSVQGFQPQHF
clone_size: -; j_call: TRBJ2-3; v_call: TRBV18; d_call: TRBD2; cdr3_nt: TGTGCCAGCTCACCAGGATTGGTAGCGGGGGGAAGCACAGATACGCAGTATTTT; cdr3_aa: CASSPGLVAGGSTDTQYF
clone_size: -; j_call: TRBJ1-5; v_call: TRBV19; d_call: -; cdr3_nt: TGTGCCAGTGGTAACAGGGAGAACAATCAGCCCCAGCATTTT; cdr3_aa: CASGNRENNQPQHF
clone_size: few; j_call: TRBJ1-3; v_call: TRBV2; d_call: TRBD1; cdr3_nt: TGTGCCAGCAGTCCTTTAGCCCGGGACAGTGGAAACACCATATATTTT; cdr3_aa: CASSPLARDSGNTIYF
clone_size: -; j_call: TRBJ2-1; v_call: TRBV27; d_call: -; cdr3_nt: TGTGCCAGCAGGTCCCAGAGCGATGAGCAGTTCTTC; cdr3_aa: CASRSQSDEQFF